The sequence of this T cell receptor beta chain was determined in a study of blood T cell repertoires in COVID-19. Study-wide background: The origin of the acute and convalescent COVID-19 samples was the United States, Italy and Spain. Nucleic acid was either cDNA or gDNA, and it came from T cells, B-cell-depleted T cells, or PBMCs.

As originally analysed: Estimation of nucleated cell counts was performed using reference gene primer amplification. TCRdb's copy holds only in-frame clones and misses some; the assay was immunoSEQ multiplex PCR. The DNA gave D and trimming, while V, J and clone size come from that table. Among about 41,000 clones listed, approximately 80% were seen once. The germline V and J ends were trimmed by 5 bases and 2 bases, with 6 bases remaining between them. Germline-derived CDR1 and CDR2 are MNHEY and SVGAGI. The CDR3 totals 12 residues. Sequencing was carried out using peripheral blood. The V and J genes are TRBV6-5 and TRBJ1-1; D gene unclear. This TCR was recovered from a woman of 80 years or more with acute or convalescent COVID-19. The CDR3, as DNA: TGTGCCAGCAGTCACAGAAACACTGAAGCTTTCTTT. Encoded protein: CASSHRNTEAFF.